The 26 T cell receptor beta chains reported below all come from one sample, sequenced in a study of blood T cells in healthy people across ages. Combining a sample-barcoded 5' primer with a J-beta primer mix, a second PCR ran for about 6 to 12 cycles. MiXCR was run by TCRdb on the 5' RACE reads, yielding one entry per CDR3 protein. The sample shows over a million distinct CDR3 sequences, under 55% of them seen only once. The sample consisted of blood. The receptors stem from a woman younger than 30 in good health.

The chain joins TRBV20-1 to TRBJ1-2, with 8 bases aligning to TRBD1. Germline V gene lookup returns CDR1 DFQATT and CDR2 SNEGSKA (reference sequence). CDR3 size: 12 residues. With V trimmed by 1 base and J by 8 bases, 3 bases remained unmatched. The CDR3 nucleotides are TGCAGTGCTAGAGCGACAGGGGAAGGCTACACCTTC. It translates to CSARATGEGYTF.

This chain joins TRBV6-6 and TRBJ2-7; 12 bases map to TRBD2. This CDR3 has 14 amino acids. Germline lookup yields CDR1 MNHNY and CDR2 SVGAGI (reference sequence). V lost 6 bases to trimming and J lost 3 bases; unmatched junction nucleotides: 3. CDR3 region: CASRRTSGDYEQYF. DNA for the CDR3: TGTGCCAGCAGGCGGACTAGCGGGGACTACGAGCAGTACTTC.

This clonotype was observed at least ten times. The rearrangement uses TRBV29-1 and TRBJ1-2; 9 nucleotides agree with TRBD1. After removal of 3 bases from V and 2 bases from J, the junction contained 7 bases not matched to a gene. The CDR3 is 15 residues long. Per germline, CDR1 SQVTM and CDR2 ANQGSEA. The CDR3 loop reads CSVDPRDRANYGYTF. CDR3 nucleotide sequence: TGCAGCGTTGACCCCAGGGACAGGGCGAACTATGGCTACACCTTC. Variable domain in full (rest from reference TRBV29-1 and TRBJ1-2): SAVISQKPSRDICQRGTSLTIQCQVDSQVTMMFWYRQQPGQSLTLIATANQGSEATYESGFVIDKFPISRPNLTFSTLTVSNMSPEDSSIYLCSVDPRDRANYGYTFGSGTRLTVV.

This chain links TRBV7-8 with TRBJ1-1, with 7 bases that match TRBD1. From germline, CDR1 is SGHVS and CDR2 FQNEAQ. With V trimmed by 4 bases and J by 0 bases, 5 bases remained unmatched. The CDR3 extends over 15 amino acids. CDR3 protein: CASSSATGVNTEAFF. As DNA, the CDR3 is TGTGCCAGCAGCTCCGCTACAGGGGTGAACACTGAAGCTTTCTTT. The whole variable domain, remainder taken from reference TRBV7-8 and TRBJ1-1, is GAGVSQSPRYKVAKRGQDVALRCDPISGHVSLFWYQQALGQGPEFLTYFQNEAQLDKSGLPSDRFFAERPEGSVSTLKIQRTQQEDSAVYLCASSSATGVNTEAFFGQGTRLTVV.

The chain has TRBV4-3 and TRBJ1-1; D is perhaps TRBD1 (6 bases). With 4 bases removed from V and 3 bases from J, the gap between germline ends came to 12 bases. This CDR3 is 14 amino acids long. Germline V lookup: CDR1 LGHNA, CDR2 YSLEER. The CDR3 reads CASSRDRWDTEAFF. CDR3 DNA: TGCGCCAGCAGCCGCGACAGGTGGGACACTGAAGCTTTCTTT.

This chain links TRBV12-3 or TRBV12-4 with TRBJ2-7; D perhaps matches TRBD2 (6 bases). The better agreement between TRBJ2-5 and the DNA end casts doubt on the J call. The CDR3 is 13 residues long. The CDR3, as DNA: TGTGCCAGCACGCTAGCGAGGGCGGAGACCCAGTACTTC. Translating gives CASTLARAETQYF.

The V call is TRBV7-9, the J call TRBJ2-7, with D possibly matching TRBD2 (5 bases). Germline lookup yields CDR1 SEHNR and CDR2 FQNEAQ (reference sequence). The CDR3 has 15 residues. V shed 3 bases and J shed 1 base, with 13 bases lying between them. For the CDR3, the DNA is TGTGCCAGCAGCTTTGGGCAAAAGCGGTCCTACGAGCAGTACTTC. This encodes CASSFGQKRSYEQYF.

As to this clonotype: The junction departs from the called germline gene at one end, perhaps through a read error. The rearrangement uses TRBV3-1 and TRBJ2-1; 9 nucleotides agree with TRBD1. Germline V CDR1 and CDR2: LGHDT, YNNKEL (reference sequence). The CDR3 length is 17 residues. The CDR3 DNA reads TGTGCCAACAGCCACAATTCCGGGACAGGGCAATACAATGAGCAGTTCTTC. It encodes CANSHNSGTGQYNEQFF.

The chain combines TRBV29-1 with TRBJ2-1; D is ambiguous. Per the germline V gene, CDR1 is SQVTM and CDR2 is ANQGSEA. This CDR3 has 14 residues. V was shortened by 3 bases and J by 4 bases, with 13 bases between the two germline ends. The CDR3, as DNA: TGCAGCGTTGACAGACCTCGGCCATACAATGAGCAGTTCTTC. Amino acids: CSVDRPRPYNEQFF.

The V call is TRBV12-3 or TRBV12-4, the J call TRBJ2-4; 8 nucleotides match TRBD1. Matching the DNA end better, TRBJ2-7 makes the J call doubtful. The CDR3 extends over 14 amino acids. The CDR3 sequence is CASSVIGQGYEQYF. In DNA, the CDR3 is TGTGCCAGCAGTGTGATCGGACAGGGTTACGAGCAGTACTTC.

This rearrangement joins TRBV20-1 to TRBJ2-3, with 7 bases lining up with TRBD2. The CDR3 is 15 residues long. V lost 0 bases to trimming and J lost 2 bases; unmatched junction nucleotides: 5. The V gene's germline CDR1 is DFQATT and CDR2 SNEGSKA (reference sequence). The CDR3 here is CSARDRSGITDTQYF. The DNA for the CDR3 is TGCAGTGCTAGAGATAGAAGCGGGATCACAGATACGCAGTATTTT.

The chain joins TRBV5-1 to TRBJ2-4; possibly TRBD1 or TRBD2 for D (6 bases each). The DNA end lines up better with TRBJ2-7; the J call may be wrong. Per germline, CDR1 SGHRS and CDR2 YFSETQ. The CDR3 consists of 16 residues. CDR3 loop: CASSPGAFGTNYEQYF. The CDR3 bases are TGCGCCAGCAGCCCGGGGGCGTTCGGGACCAACTACGAGCAGTACTTC.

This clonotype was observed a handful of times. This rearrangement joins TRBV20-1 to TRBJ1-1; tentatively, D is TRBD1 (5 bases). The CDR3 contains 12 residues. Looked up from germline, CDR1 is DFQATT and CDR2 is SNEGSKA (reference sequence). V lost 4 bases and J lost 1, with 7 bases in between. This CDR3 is CSATQGNTEAFF. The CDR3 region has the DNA TGCAGTGCTACTCAGGGGAACACTGAAGCTTTCTTT.

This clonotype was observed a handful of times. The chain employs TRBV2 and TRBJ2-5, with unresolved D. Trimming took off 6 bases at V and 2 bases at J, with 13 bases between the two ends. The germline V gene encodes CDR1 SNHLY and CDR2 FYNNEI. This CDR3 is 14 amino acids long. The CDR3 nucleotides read TGTGCCAGCAGGGCGGAAGTTTGGCAAGAGACCCAGTACTTC. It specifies CASRAEVWQETQYF.

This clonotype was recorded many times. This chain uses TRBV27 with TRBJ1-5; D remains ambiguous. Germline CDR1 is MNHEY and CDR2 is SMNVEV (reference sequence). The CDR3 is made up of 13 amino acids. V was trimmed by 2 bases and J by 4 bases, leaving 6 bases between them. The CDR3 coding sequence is TGTGCCAGCAGTTTACAGGTTAATCAGCCCCAGCATTTT. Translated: CASSLQVNQPQHF.

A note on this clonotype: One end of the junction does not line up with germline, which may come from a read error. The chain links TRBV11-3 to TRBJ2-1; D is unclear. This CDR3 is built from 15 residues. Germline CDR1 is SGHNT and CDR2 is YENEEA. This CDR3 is CASSFYYGSHNEQFF. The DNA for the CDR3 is TGTGCCAGCAGCTTCTACTACGGCTCCCACAATGAGCAGTTCTTC.

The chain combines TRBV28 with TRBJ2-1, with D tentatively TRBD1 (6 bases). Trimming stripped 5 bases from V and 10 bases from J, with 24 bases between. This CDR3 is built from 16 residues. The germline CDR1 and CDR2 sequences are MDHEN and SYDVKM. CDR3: CASSPYTGQTRTEQFF. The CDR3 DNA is TGTGCCAGCAGTCCCTACACAGGACAGACCAGAACCGAGCAGTTCTTC.

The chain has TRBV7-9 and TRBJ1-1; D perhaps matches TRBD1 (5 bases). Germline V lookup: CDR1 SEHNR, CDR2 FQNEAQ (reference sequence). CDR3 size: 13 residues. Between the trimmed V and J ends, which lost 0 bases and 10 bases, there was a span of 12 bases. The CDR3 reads CASSLALSGTAFF. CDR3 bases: TGTGCCAGCAGCTTAGCTTTGTCGGGGACAGCTTTCTTT. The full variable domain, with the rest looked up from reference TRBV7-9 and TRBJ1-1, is DTGVSQNPRHKITKRGQNVTFRCDPISEHNRLYWYRQTLGQGPEFLTYFQNEAQLEKSRLLSDRFSAERPKGSFSTLEIQRTEQGDSAMYLCASSLALSGTAFFGQGTRLTVV.

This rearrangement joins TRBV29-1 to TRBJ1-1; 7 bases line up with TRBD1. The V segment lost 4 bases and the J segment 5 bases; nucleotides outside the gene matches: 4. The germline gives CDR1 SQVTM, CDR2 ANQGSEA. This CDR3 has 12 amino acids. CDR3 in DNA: TGCAGCGTTGTAGGGGGCAGGACTGAAGCTTTCTTT. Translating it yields CSVVGGRTEAFF.

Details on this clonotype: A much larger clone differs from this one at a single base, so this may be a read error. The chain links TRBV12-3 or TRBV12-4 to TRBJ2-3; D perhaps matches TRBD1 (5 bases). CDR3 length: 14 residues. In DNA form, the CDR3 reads TGTGCCAGCAGTCCACCGACAGTCACAGGTACGCAGTATTTT. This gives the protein CASSPPTVTGTQYF.

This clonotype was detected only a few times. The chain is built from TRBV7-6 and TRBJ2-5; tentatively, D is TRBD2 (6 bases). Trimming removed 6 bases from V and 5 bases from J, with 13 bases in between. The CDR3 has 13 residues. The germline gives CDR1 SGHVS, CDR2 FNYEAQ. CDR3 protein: CASSGTPAETQYF. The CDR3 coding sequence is TGTGCCAGCAGTGGGACTCCCGCGGAGACCCAGTACTTC.

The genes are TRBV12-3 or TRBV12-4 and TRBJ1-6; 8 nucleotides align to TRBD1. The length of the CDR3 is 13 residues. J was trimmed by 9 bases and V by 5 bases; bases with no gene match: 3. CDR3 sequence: CASSRTGTSPLHF. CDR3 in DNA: TGTGCCAGCAGTAGGACAGGGACTTCACCCCTCCACTTT.

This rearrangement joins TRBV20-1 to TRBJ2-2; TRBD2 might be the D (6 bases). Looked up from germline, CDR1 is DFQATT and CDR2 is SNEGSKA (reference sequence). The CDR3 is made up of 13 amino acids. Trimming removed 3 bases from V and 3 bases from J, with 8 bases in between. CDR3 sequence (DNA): TGCAGTGCTAGTCTAGCGCACACCGGGGAGCTGTTTTTT. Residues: CSASLAHTGELFF.

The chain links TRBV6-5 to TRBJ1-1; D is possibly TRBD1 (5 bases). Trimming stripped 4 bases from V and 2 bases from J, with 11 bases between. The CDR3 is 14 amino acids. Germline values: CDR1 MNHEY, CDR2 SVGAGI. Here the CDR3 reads CASSFLQVNTEAFF. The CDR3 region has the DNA TGTGCCAGCAGTTTTTTACAGGTTAACACTGAAGCTTTCTTT.

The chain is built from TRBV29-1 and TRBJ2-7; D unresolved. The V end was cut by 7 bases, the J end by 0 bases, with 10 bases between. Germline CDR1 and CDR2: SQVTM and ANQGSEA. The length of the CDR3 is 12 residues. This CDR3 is CSARWGSYEQYF. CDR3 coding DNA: TGCAGCGCTCGGTGGGGCTCCTACGAGCAGTACTTC.

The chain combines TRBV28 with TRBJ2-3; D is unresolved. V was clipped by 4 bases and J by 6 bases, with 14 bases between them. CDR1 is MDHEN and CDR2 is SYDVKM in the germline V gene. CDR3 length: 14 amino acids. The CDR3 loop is CASSSIPHADTQYF. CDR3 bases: TGTGCCAGCAGTTCAATACCACATGCGGATACGCAGTATTTT.